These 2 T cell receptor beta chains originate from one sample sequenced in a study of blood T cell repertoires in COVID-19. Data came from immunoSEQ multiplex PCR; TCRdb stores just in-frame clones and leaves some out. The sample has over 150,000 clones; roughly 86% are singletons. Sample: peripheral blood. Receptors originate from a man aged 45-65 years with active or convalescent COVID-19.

The CDR3 spells CASRLAGGTQYF. The CDR3 nucleotides read TGTGCCAGCCGACTAGCTGGGGGTACGCAGTATTTT. The chain has TRBV19 and TRBJ2-3; 7 nucleotides align to TRBD2. The CDR3 consists of 12 residues. Germline V CDR1 and CDR2: LNHDA, SQIVND (reference sequence). V lost 9 bases to trimming and J lost 8 bases; unmatched junction nucleotides: 8.

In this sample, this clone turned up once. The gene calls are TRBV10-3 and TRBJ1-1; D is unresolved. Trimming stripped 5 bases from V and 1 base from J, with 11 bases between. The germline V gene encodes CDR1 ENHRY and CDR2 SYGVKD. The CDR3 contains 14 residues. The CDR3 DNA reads TGTGCCATCAGTTCGGCAGGAACGAACACTGAAGCTTTCTTT. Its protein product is CAISSAGTNTEAFF.